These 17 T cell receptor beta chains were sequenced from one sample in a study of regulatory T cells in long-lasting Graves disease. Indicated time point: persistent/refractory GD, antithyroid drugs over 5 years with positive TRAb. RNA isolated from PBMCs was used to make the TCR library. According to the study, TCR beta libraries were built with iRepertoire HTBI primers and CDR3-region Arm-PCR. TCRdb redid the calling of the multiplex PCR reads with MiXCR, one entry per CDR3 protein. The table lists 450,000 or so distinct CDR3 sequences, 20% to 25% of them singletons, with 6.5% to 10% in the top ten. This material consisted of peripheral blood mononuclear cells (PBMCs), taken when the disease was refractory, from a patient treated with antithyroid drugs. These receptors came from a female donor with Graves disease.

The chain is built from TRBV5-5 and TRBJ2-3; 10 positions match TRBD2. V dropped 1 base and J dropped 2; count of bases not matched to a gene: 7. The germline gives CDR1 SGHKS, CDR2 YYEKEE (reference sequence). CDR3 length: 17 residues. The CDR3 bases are TGTGCCAGCAGCTTGAGGGGACTAGCGAGCATCACAGATACGCAGTATTTT. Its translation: CASSLRGLASITDTQYF.

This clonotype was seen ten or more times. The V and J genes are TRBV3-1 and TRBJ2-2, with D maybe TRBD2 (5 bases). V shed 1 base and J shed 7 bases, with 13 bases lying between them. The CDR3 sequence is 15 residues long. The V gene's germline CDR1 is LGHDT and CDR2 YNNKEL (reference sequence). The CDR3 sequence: CASSQVSGWSGELFF. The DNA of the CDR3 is TGTGCCAGCAGCCAAGTATCGGGATGGAGCGGGGAGCTGTTTTTT.

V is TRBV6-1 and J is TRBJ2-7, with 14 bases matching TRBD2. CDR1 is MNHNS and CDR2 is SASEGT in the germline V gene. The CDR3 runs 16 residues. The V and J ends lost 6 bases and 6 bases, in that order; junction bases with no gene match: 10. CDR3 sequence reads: CASRNPGLAGDTEQYF. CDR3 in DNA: TGTGCCAGCAGAAACCCGGGACTAGCGGGAGACACCGAGCAGTACTTC.

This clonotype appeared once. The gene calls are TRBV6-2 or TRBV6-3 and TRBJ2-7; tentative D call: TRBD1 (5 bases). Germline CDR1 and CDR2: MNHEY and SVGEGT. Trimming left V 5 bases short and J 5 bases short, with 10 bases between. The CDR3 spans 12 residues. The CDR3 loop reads CASSMDINEQYF. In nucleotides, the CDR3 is TGTGCCAGCAGTATGGACATCAACGAGCAGTACTTC.

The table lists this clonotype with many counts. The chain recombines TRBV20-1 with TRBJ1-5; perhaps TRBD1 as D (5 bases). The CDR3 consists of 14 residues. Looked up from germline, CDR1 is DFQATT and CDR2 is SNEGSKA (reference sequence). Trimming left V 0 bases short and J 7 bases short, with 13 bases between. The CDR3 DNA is TGCAGTGCTAGAGACACATCGCCAGGGCAGCCCCAGCATTTT. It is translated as CSARDTSPGQPQHF.

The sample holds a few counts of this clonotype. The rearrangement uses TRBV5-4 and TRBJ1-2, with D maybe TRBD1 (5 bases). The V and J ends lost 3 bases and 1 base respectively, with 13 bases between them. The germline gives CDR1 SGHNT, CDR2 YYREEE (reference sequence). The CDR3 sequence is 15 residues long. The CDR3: CASSWGGRYNYGYTF. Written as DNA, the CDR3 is TGTGCCAGCAGCTGGGGGGGACGGTATAACTATGGCTACACCTTC.

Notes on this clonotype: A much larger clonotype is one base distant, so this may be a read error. CDR3 amino acids: CASSHIPGLDGYTF. CDR3 sequence (DNA): TGTGCCAGCAGTCACATCCCAGGGTTGGATGGCTACACCTTC. The chain links TRBV6-1 to TRBJ1-2; possibly TRBD1 for D (5 bases). This CDR3 region has 14 residues. The V end lost 5 bases, the J end lost 6 bases, and 16 bases lay between the germline ends. Germline V lookup: CDR1 MNHNS, CDR2 SASEGT.

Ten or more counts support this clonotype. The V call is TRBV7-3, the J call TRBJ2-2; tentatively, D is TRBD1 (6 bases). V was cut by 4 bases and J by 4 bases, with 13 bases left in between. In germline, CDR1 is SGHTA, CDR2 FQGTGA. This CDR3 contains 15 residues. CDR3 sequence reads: CASSYAGRGTGELFF. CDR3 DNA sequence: TGTGCCAGCAGCTACGCGGGCAGGGGCACCGGGGAGCTGTTTTTT.

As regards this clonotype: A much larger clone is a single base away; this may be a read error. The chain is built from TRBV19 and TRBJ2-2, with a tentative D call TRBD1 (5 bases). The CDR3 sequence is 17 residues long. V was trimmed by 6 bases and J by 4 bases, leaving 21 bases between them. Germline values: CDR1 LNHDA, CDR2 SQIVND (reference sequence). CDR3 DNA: TGTGCCAGTAGCGCGAATGGGGCAGGCACGGGCACCGGGGAGCTGTTTTTT. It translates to CASSANGAGTGTGELFF.

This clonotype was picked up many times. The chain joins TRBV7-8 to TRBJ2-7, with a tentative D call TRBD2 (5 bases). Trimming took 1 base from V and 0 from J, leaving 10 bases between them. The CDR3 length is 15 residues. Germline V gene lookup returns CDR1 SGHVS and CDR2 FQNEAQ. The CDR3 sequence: CASSLGAASSYEQYF. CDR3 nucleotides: TGTGCCAGCAGCTTAGGAGCGGCTAGCTCCTACGAGCAGTACTTC.

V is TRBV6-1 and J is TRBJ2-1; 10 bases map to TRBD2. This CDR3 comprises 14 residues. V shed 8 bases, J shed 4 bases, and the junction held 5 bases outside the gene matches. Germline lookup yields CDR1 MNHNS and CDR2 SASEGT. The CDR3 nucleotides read TGTGCCAGCGAAGGACTAGCGGTTTACAATGAGCAGTTCTTC. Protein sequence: CASEGLAVYNEQFF.

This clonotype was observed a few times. This CDR3 reads CASSNANSYNEQFF. CDR3 coding DNA: TGTGCCAGCTCTAATGCGAACTCCTACAATGAGCAGTTCTTC. V usage is TRBV6-2 or TRBV6-3 and J usage is TRBJ2-1; D is unresolved. Trimming cost V 8 bases and J 0 bases, with 11 bases left between them. Germline assignment: CDR1 MNHEY and CDR2 SVGEGT. The CDR3 has 14 amino acids.

The CDR3 coding sequence is TGCAGCGTTGAAGCGGCTAGCTTGAGGGGGACCCAGTACTTC. It is translated as CSVEAASLRGTQYF. The V and J genes are TRBV29-1 and TRBJ2-5; possibly TRBD1 or TRBD2 for D (5 bases each). This CDR3 has 14 residues. V lost 1 base and J lost 7, with 16 bases in between. Germline V gives CDR1 SQVTM, CDR2 ANQGSEA.

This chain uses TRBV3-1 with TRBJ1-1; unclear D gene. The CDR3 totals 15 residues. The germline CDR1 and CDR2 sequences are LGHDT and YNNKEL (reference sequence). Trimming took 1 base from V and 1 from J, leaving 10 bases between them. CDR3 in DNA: TGTGCCAGCAGCCAAGTCTCTGTTCGGAACACTGAAGCTTTCTTT. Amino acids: CASSQVSVRNTEAFF.

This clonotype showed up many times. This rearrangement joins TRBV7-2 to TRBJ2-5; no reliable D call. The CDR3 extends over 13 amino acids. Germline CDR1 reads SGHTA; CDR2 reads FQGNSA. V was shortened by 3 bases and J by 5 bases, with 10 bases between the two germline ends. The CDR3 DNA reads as TGTGCCAGCAGCTTTAGTTTCCGGGAGACCCAGTACTTC. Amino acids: CASSFSFRETQYF.

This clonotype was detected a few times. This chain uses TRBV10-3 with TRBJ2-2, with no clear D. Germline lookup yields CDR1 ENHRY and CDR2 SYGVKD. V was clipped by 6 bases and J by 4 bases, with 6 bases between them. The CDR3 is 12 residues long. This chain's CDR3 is CAIRLPTGELFF. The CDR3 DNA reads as TGTGCCATCAGACTACCCACCGGGGAGCTGTTTTTT.

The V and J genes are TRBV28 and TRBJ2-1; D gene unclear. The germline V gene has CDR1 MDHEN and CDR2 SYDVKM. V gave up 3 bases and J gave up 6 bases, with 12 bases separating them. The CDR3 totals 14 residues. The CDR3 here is CASSFGSRVNEQFF. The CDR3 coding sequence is TGTGCCAGCAGTTTTGGGTCACGCGTCAATGAGCAGTTCTTC.